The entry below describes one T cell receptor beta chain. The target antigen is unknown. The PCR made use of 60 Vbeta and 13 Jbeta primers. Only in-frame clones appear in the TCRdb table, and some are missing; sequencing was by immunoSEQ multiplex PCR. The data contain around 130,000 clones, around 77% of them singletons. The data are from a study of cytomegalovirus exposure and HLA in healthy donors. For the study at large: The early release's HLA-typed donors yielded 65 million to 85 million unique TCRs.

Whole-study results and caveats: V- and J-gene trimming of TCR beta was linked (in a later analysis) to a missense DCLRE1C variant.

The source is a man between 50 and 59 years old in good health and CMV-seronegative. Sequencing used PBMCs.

The CDR3 is CASSLDAGTSGYNEQFF. DNA for the CDR3: TGTGCCAGCAGCTTAGATGCCGGGACTAGCGGATACAATGAGCAGTTCTTC. The chain recombines TRBV11-2 with TRBJ2-1, with 11 positions matching TRBD2. Germline loops: CDR1 SGHAT, CDR2 FQNNGV. The CDR3 totals 17 residues. Losses at the gene ends were 0 bases for V and 4 bases for J; bases not matched to a gene: 5.